The rows below give T cell receptor beta chains drawn from one sample of a study of blood T cell repertoires in COVID-19. Clones were read by immunoSEQ multiplex PCR, and TCRdb kept only the in-frame ones, dropping some. The sample shows around 300,000 clones, approximately 83% of them seen only once. The sample comprised peripheral blood. The origin of the receptors is a woman aged 25 to 39 who had recovered from COVID-19. The CDR3 runs from the conserved cysteine through the conserved F or W. Each record gives: D gene, V gene, clone size, J gene, CDR3 DNA, CDR3 protein. The D gene is left open where the match is weak. Rows give clone size only sometimes, using once, few, many, or a class for an expanded clone.

d_call: .
v_call: TRBV19
clone_size: .
j_call: TRBJ2-3
cdr3_nt: TGTGCCAGTAGTCCCTCCCCTGCGGGCACAGATACGCAGTATTTT
cdr3_aa: CASSPSPAGTDTQYF

d_call: .
v_call: TRBV19
clone_size: few
j_call: TRBJ2-2
cdr3_nt: TGTGCCAGTAGGAGCAACAGGGAGCCGAACACCGGGGAGCTGTTTTTT
cdr3_aa: CASRSNREPNTGELFF

d_call: TRBD1
v_call: TRBV19
clone_size: .
j_call: TRBJ1-2
cdr3_nt: TGTGCCAGTAGTACTGCAGGGGGGAACTATGGCTACACCTTC
cdr3_aa: CASSTAGGNYGYTF

d_call: TRBD1
v_call: TRBV5-6
clone_size: .
j_call: TRBJ1-4
cdr3_nt: TGTGCCAGCAGCTCTATACAGGGGGCGAAAGAAAAACTGTTTTTT
cdr3_aa: CASSSIQGAKEKLFF

d_call: .
v_call: TRBV6-5
clone_size: .
j_call: TRBJ1-5
cdr3_nt: TGTGCCAGCCGGGGGGGGGATCAGCCCCAGCATTTT
cdr3_aa: CASRGGDQPQHF

d_call: .
v_call: TRBV18
clone_size: .
j_call: TRBJ1-1
cdr3_nt: TGTGCCAGCTCATCAGGACAGCGGGGCACTGAAGCTTTCTTT
cdr3_aa: CASSSGQRGTEAFF

d_call: TRBD1
v_call: TRBV18
clone_size: .
j_call: TRBJ1-6
cdr3_nt: TGTGCCAGCTCACTTTCACGGACAGGGGATAATTCACCCCTCCACTTT
cdr3_aa: CASSLSRTGDNSPLHF

d_call: TRBD1
v_call: TRBV28
clone_size: few
j_call: TRBJ1-1
cdr3_nt: TGTGCCAGCAGTTTATTCGCCCGACAGGGGGCCCTGAACACTGAAGCTTTCTTT
cdr3_aa: CASSLFARQGALNTEAFF

d_call: TRBD1
v_call: TRBV28
clone_size: few
j_call: TRBJ2-7
cdr3_nt: TGTGCCAGCAGTTTCAGGGGGTCTTTGTCCTACGAGCAGTACTTC
cdr3_aa: CASSFRGSLSYEQYF

d_call: .
v_call: TRBV19
clone_size: .
j_call: TRBJ1-6
cdr3_nt: TGTGCCAGTAGTATAGCAGGGCTTAATTCACCCCTCCACTTT
cdr3_aa: CASSIAGLNSPLHF

d_call: .
v_call: TRBV27
clone_size: .
j_call: TRBJ1-1
cdr3_nt: TGTGCCAGCAGTGTTCAGGGGCTAGCTTTCTTT
cdr3_aa: CASSVQGLAFF

d_call: TRBD1
v_call: TRBV6-5
clone_size: few
j_call: TRBJ1-1
cdr3_nt: TGTGCCAGCAGTTACTGGAGGGACAGGGTGACTGAAGCTTTCTTT
cdr3_aa: CASSYWRDRVTEAFF

d_call: .
v_call: TRBV12-5
clone_size: many
j_call: TRBJ2-2
cdr3_nt: TGTGCTAGTGGTCCCGGCTTTGCGGACACCGGGGAGCTGTTTTTT
cdr3_aa: CASGPGFADTGELFF

d_call: TRBD1
v_call: TRBV30
clone_size: .
j_call: TRBJ2-2
cdr3_nt: TGTGCCTGGAGGGTAGGACAGGGGGCCACCGGGGAGCTGTTTTTT
cdr3_aa: CAWRVGQGATGELFF

d_call: .
v_call: TRBV4-1
clone_size: once
j_call: TRBJ2-2
cdr3_nt: TGCGCCAGCAGCCAAGATTACGGGGAGCTGTTTTTT
cdr3_aa: CASSQDYGELFF

d_call: .
v_call: TRBV11-2
clone_size: once
j_call: TRBJ1-1
cdr3_nt: TGTGCCAGCAGCTTAGCCGGGGAGTACACTGAAGCTTTCTTT
cdr3_aa: CASSLAGEYTEAFF

d_call: TRBD2
v_call: TRBV11-2
clone_size: .
j_call: TRBJ2-1
cdr3_nt: TGTGCCAGCAGCTTATTTTCGCGGGAGGGGGACAATGAGCAGTTCTTC
cdr3_aa: CASSLFSREGDNEQFF

d_call: .
v_call: TRBV6-5
clone_size: .
j_call: TRBJ2-1
cdr3_nt: TGTGCCAGCACCTCTAGCGATCGCTCCTACAATGAGCAGTTCTTC
cdr3_aa: CASTSSDRSYNEQFF

d_call: .
v_call: TRBV10-3
clone_size: .
j_call: TRBJ2-7
cdr3_nt: TGTGCCATCAGCATAGACAGAGCAGTAACCTACGAGCAGTACTTC
cdr3_aa: CAISIDRAVTYEQYF

d_call: .
v_call: TRBV5-4
clone_size: .
j_call: TRBJ1-6
cdr3_nt: TGTGCCAGCAGCTTGGGGAGCTCCTATAATTCACCCCTCCACTTT
cdr3_aa: CASSLGSSYNSPLHF

d_call: .
v_call: TRBV25-1
clone_size: few
j_call: TRBJ2-7
cdr3_nt: TGTGCCACCGCCCCTACAGTGGGGAGGGAGCAGTACTTC
cdr3_aa: CATAPTVGREQYF

d_call: .
v_call: TRBV28
clone_size: .
j_call: TRBJ2-7
cdr3_nt: TGTGCCAGCAGTCCCGGACACAAGAGCTCCTACGAGCAGTACTTC
cdr3_aa: CASSPGHKSSYEQYF

d_call: .
v_call: TRBV7-9
clone_size: .
j_call: TRBJ2-2
cdr3_nt: TGTGCCAGCAGGCGGGAGAACACCGGGGAGCTGTTTTTT
cdr3_aa: CASRRENTGELFF

d_call: .
v_call: TRBV5-4
clone_size: once
j_call: TRBJ2-7
cdr3_nt: TGTGCCAGCAGCTTAGCTGGTGAGCAGTACTTC
cdr3_aa: CASSLAGEQYF

d_call: TRBD2
v_call: TRBV7-7
clone_size: .
j_call: TRBJ2-5
cdr3_nt: TGTGCTAGCAGCTCCGGACTGGGGGGGGAGACCCAGTACTTC
cdr3_aa: CASSSGLGGETQYF

d_call: .
v_call: TRBV5-8
clone_size: once
j_call: TRBJ1-6
cdr3_nt: TGTGCCAGCAGCTTGGTTGGGCAGGGATTCTCACCCCTCCACTTT
cdr3_aa: CASSLVGQGFSPLHF

d_call: .
v_call: TRBV2
clone_size: .
j_call: TRBJ1-3
cdr3_nt: TGTGCCAGCAGTGAAGTAAACTCTGGAAACACCATATATTTT
cdr3_aa: CASSEVNSGNTIYF

d_call: .
v_call: TRBV2
clone_size: .
j_call: TRBJ2-1
cdr3_nt: TGTGCCAGCAGTGAGGGCCCTACCTATGAGCAGTTCTTC
cdr3_aa: CASSEGPTYEQFF

d_call: .
v_call: TRBV6-5
clone_size: .
j_call: TRBJ2-2
cdr3_nt: TGTGCCACCCAAAGAGGCACCGGGGAGCTGTTTTTT
cdr3_aa: CATQRGTGELFF

d_call: .
v_call: TRBV6-6
clone_size: .
j_call: TRBJ2-7
cdr3_nt: TGTGCCAGCAGTCCCCGGCTAGCTGGCTCCTACGAGCAGTACTTC
cdr3_aa: CASSPRLAGSYEQYF

d_call: TRBD1
v_call: TRBV4-1
clone_size: .
j_call: TRBJ2-7
cdr3_nt: TGCGCCAGCAGCCAAGCCGGGAGGACAGGGGGCTACGAGCAGTACTTC
cdr3_aa: CASSQAGRTGGYEQYF

d_call: .
v_call: TRBV18
clone_size: .
j_call: TRBJ1-5
cdr3_nt: TGTGCCAGCTCACCACCGAGAAGGACTGTAGGACAGCCCCAGCATTTT
cdr3_aa: CASSPPRRTVGQPQHF

d_call: TRBD2
v_call: TRBV7-9
clone_size: .
j_call: TRBJ2-2
cdr3_nt: TGTGCCAGCAGCCCACCCTCGGGAGCGGGAGCGGGCACCGGGGAGCTGTTTTTT
cdr3_aa: CASSPPSGAGAGTGELFF

d_call: .
v_call: TRBV4-1
clone_size: few
j_call: TRBJ1-3
cdr3_nt: TGCGCCAGCAGCCAAGAGGGTATGGGGCACGGAAACACCATATATTTT
cdr3_aa: CASSQEGMGHGNTIYF

d_call: TRBD1
v_call: TRBV29-1
clone_size: .
j_call: TRBJ2-1
cdr3_nt: TGCAGCGCTTGGGACAGGGGGCTTGATGAGCAGTTCTTC
cdr3_aa: CSAWDRGLDEQFF

d_call: TRBD1
v_call: TRBV5-4
clone_size: .
j_call: TRBJ2-7
cdr3_nt: TGTGCCAGCAGCTTGGGACAGGGGGCCTACGAGCAGTACTTC
cdr3_aa: CASSLGQGAYEQYF

d_call: TRBD2
v_call: TRBV6-2/TRBV6-3
clone_size: .
j_call: TRBJ2-3
cdr3_nt: TGTGCCAGCAGTTACTCGCTAGCGGGAGTGAACACAGATACGCAGTATTTT
cdr3_aa: CASSYSLAGVNTDTQYF

d_call: .
v_call: TRBV28
clone_size: .
j_call: TRBJ2-1
cdr3_nt: TGTGCCAGCAGTTTGGGCAGGGTCGTCATCAATGAGCAGTTCTTC
cdr3_aa: CASSLGRVVINEQFF

d_call: .
v_call: TRBV9
clone_size: .
j_call: TRBJ2-1
cdr3_nt: TGTGCCAGCAGCGTAGACATCGTCTCCTACAATGAGCAGTTCTTC
cdr3_aa: CASSVDIVSYNEQFF

d_call: .
v_call: TRBV29-1
clone_size: .
j_call: TRBJ1-1
cdr3_nt: TGCAGCGTTTACGGGGGATTTAACACTGAAGCTTTCTTT
cdr3_aa: CSVYGGFNTEAFF

d_call: TRBD1
v_call: TRBV7-8
clone_size: once
j_call: TRBJ2-7
cdr3_nt: TGTGCCAGCAGCCCGGACAGGGGTATCTACGAGCAGTACTTC
cdr3_aa: CASSPDRGIYEQYF